Following are 26 T cell receptor beta chains from one sample sequenced in a study of Tregs in tolerant kidney transplant recipients. Profiling relied on immunoSEQ multiplex PCR, and the TCRdb table lists in-frame clones only, not all of them. The sample shows roughly 250,000 clones, 80% to 85% of them seen only once. Sample: CD4+ T cells from blood. The receptors come from a human donor in good health.

This chain links TRBV5-4 with TRBJ2-1; a weak D match, TRBD2 (6 bases). The CDR3 sequence is 15 residues long. V was trimmed by 1 base and J by 4 bases, leaving 12 bases between them. Looked up from germline, CDR1 is SGHNT and CDR2 is YYREEE (reference sequence). CDR3 nucleotide sequence: TGTGCCAGCAGCTTGTACCTAGCGCGGTACAATGAGCAGTTCTTC. Its translation is CASSLYLARYNEQFF.

The V gene is TRBV7-9, the J gene TRBJ2-3; 8 bases align to TRBD1. Germline CDR1 reads SEHNR; CDR2 reads FQNEAQ (reference sequence). The V and J ends lost 5 bases and 2 bases, in that order; junction bases with no gene match: 15. The CDR3 sequence is 18 residues long. CDR3 protein: CASSVRDRFRITTDTQYF. As DNA, the CDR3 is TGTGCCAGCAGCGTCCGGGACAGGTTCAGGATTACCACAGATACGCAGTATTTT. The full variable domain, in which reference TRBV7-9 and TRBJ2-3 provide the parts outside the CDR3, is DTGVSQNPRHKITKRGQNVTFRCDPISEHNRLYWYRQTLGQGPEFLTYFQNEAQLEKSRLLSDRFSAERPKGSFSTLEIQRTEQGDSAMYLCASSVRDRFRITTDTQYFGPGTRLTVL.

The chain employs TRBV28 and TRBJ2-2, with a tentative D call TRBD1 (5 bases). The V gene lost 0 bases and the J gene lost 7 bases, with 6 bases spanning the gap. The germline gives CDR1 MDHEN, CDR2 SYDVKM. The CDR3 is 13 amino acids. The chain's CDR3 is CASSLWGRGELFF. CDR3 sequence (DNA): TGTGCCAGCAGTTTATGGGGGCGCGGGGAGCTGTTTTTT.

The chain has TRBV9 and TRBJ2-7; 7 bases align to TRBD1. Germline CDR1 SGDLS, CDR2 YYNGEE. Losses at the gene ends were 0 bases for V and 3 bases for J; bases not matched to a gene: 6. The CDR3 is made up of 15 amino acids. CDR3 in amino acids: CASSVASRGSYEQYF. DNA for the CDR3: TGTGCCAGCAGCGTAGCAAGCAGGGGGAGCTACGAGCAGTACTTC.

The chain couples TRBV10-1 to TRBJ2-3; D is perhaps TRBD1 or TRBD2 (5 bases each). V shed 3 bases and J shed 7 bases, with 11 bases lying between them. This CDR3 has 13 amino acids. In germline, CDR1 is WNHNN, CDR2 SYGVQD (reference sequence). The CDR3 region is CASSEFRENTQYF. The CDR3 DNA is TGCGCCAGCAGTGAATTCAGGGAGAATACGCAGTATTTT.

V is TRBV20-1 and J is TRBJ2-7, with 10 bases fitting TRBD1. The CDR3 is 11 amino acids. V dropped 6 bases and J dropped 12; count of bases not matched to a gene: 8. The germline V gene has CDR1 DFQATT and CDR2 SNEGSKA (reference sequence). DNA for the CDR3: TGCAGTGCCACCGGGACAGGGGAACGGTACTTC. It specifies CSATGTGERYF.

In this sample, this clone turned up once. V and J are TRBV7-3 and TRBJ2-3; possibly TRBD1 for D (6 bases). Germline CDR1 SGHTA, CDR2 FQGTGA. This CDR3 has 19 amino acids. V was cut by 0 bases and J by 0 bases, with 19 bases left in between. The CDR3 spells CASSLTSSGQGISTDTQYF. The CDR3 DNA reads as TGTGCCAGCAGCTTAACGTCCTCGGGGCAGGGGATTAGCACAGATACGCAGTATTTT.

The chain carries TRBV27 and TRBJ1-1; D remains unclear. V lost 2 bases, J lost 1 base, and 8 bases lay in between. This CDR3 region has 14 residues. Germline values: CDR1 MNHEY, CDR2 SMNVEV (reference sequence). CDR3 loop: CASSLDLANTEAFF. The CDR3 coding sequence is TGTGCCAGCAGTTTAGATTTGGCGAACACTGAAGCTTTCTTT.

This clone was counted only a few times. The gene calls are TRBV10-1 and TRBJ2-7, with D unclear. Germline V gene data show CDR1 as WNHNN and CDR2 as SYGVQD (reference sequence). V lost 2 bases and J lost 4, with 12 bases in between. The CDR3 consists of 14 residues. CDR3 sequence reads: CASSEKGRVYEQYF. The CDR3 DNA reads TGCGCCAGCAGTGAGAAGGGAAGGGTATACGAGCAGTACTTC.

J is TRBJ1-6 and V is TRBV27; D is ambiguous. Deletions cut 6 bases from V and 14 bases from J, with 14 bases between. The length of the CDR3 is 12 residues. Looked up from germline, CDR1 is MNHEY and CDR2 is SMNVEV (reference sequence). For the CDR3, the DNA is TGTGCCAGCAGGCTGAACGTGGGTGCCCTCCACTTT. Translated: CASRLNVGALHF.

The chain carries TRBV5-1 and TRBJ2-3; perhaps TRBD1 as D (5 bases). V lost 0 bases and J 6 bases, leaving 11 bases between the germline ends. This CDR3 comprises 14 residues. The V gene's germline CDR1 is SGHRS and CDR2 YFSETQ. The CDR3 loop is CASSLAQGADTQYF. The CDR3 nucleotides read TGCGCCAGCAGCTTGGCTCAGGGCGCGGATACGCAGTATTTT.

The chain employs TRBV30 and TRBJ1-2; weak D call: TRBD1 (5 bases). This CDR3 region has 13 residues. Germline V gene data show CDR1 as GTSNPN and CDR2 as SVGIG (reference sequence). Trimming took off 0 bases at V and 8 bases at J, with 13 bases between the two ends. CDR3: CAWSVKGTNGYTF. The CDR3 nucleotides are TGTGCCTGGAGTGTTAAAGGGACTAACGGCTACACCTTC.

The V call is TRBV6-5, the J call TRBJ2-3, with D tentatively TRBD1 (5 bases). The length of the CDR3 is 15 residues. The germline V and J ends were trimmed by 7 bases and 0 bases, with 14 bases remaining between them. CDR1 MNHEY and CDR2 SVGAGI come from the germline V gene. CDR3 sequence: CASKIDRVSTDTQYF. CDR3 nucleotides: TGTGCCAGCAAGATCGACAGAGTGAGCACAGATACGCAGTATTTT.

The rearrangement joins TRBV14 to TRBJ1-1, with D uncertain. From germline, CDR1 is SGHDN and CDR2 FVKESK. CDR3 length: 13 residues. V lost 8 bases and J lost 3, with 13 bases in between. DNA for the CDR3: TGTGCCAGCGGTCCTGACGTGTACACTGAAGCTTTCTTT. It encodes CASGPDVYTEAFF.

V is TRBV7-6 and J is TRBJ1-4, with D hard to call. The CDR3 is 15 amino acids. Trimming shortened V by 5 bases and J by 0 bases, and 10 bases separated the two germline ends. Germline V gene data show CDR1 as SGHVS and CDR2 as FNYEAQ. The CDR3 sequence is CASSALTTTNEKLFF. As DNA, the CDR3 is TGTGCCAGCAGCGCATTGACAACAACTAATGAAAAACTGTTTTTT.

CDR3 nucleotides: TGTGCCAGCAGCCGAGGGGGGGTACAAGAGACCCAGTACTTC. It yields the protein CASSRGGVQETQYF. The rearrangement links TRBV11-3 to TRBJ2-5; possible D gene TRBD2, 7 bases. CDR1 is SGHNT and CDR2 is YENEEA in the germline V gene. The CDR3 spans 14 residues. Trimming cost V 5 bases and J 2 bases, with 12 bases left between them.

V gene TRBV27 combines with J gene TRBJ2-1; D possibly corresponds to TRBD2 (6 bases). Looked up from germline, CDR1 is MNHEY and CDR2 is SMNVEV (reference sequence). CDR3 length: 17 residues. Trimming left V 8 bases short and J 0 bases short, with 20 bases between. CDR3 nucleotide sequence: TGTGCCAGCTTTCAGAGAGGGAGGAGGAGCTCCTACAATGAGCAGTTCTTC. Encoded protein: CASFQRGRRSSYNEQFF.

The V call is TRBV5-1, the J call TRBJ2-2, with 9 bases fitting TRBD2. The V and J ends lost 0 bases and 4 bases, in that order; junction bases with no gene match: 4. Germline values: CDR1 SGHRS, CDR2 YFSETQ. The CDR3 has 16 residues. As DNA, the CDR3 is TGCGCCAGCAGCTTGGTAGGAGCGGGGGGCACCGGGGAGCTGTTTTTT. Amino acid sequence: CASSLVGAGGTGELFF.

The chain employs TRBV19 and TRBJ1-5; D is ambiguous. Trimming took off 1 base at V and 7 bases at J, with 14 bases between the two ends. CDR1 and CDR2 from the germline V gene are LNHDA and SQIVND (reference sequence). This CDR3 is 15 amino acids long. CDR3 protein: CASSIGTVMGQPQHF. The CDR3, as DNA: TGTGCCAGTAGTATAGGTACTGTGATGGGGCAGCCCCAGCATTTT.

The chain has TRBV5-1 and TRBJ2-5, with D hard to call. Germline V CDR1 and CDR2: SGHRS, YFSETQ. The CDR3 extends over 14 amino acids. V lost 0 bases and J 1 base, leaving 7 bases between the germline ends. The CDR3 DNA is TGCGCCAGCAGCTTGGACGGGTCCCAAGAGACCCAGTACTTC. Translation: CASSLDGSQETQYF.

In DNA, the CDR3 is TGTGCCAGCAGCTCCGGCGGCTATGGCTACACCTTC. Residues: CASSSGGYGYTF. The chain links TRBV7-2 to TRBJ1-2; the D is unclear. The V gene's germline CDR1 is SGHTA and CDR2 FQGNSA. Deletions cut 4 bases from V and 4 bases from J, with 7 bases between. The CDR3 is 12 amino acids.

The chain couples TRBV6-5 to TRBJ2-1; a weak D match, TRBD1 (7 bases). The ends were cut back, 6 bases at V and 12 bases at J, with 15 bases in the middle. The CDR3 has 12 amino acids. Germline CDR1 is MNHEY and CDR2 is SVGAGI. CDR3 sequence reads: CASSPRGAGQFF. DNA for the CDR3: TGTGCCAGCAGCCCCAGGGGGGCAGGGCAGTTCTTC.

The chain joins TRBV4-1 to TRBJ1-1, with a tentative D call TRBD1 (5 bases). Germline CDR1 is MGHRA and CDR2 is YSYEKL. V was clipped by 0 bases and J by 4 bases, with 9 bases between them. This CDR3 comprises 14 residues. The CDR3 protein is CASSQEGRVTEAFF. The CDR3 DNA reads TGCGCCAGCAGCCAAGAGGGGCGGGTCACTGAAGCTTTCTTT.

V is TRBV5-4 and J is TRBJ2-7, with 7 bases matching TRBD2. CDR1 is SGHNT, CDR2 YYREEE, per germline (reference sequence). Germline trimming cut 4 bases from V and 0 bases from J; bases unmatched to any gene: 10. The CDR3 is 16 amino acids. Here the CDR3 DNA reads TGTGCCAGCAGCCCGGGGGGAGCGAAAAACTCCTACGAGCAGTACTTC. Translating it yields CASSPGGAKNSYEQYF. The whole variable domain, remainder taken from reference TRBV5-4 and TRBJ2-7, is ETGVTQSPTHLIKTRGQQVTLRCSSQSGHNTVSWYQQALGQGPQFIFQYYREEENGRGNFPPRFSGLQFPNYSSELNVNALELDDSALYLCASSPGGAKNSYEQYFGPGTRLTVT.

The rearrangement uses TRBV5-4 and TRBJ2-7; no reliable D call. Germline CDR1 is SGHNT and CDR2 is YYREEE (reference sequence). This CDR3 is built from 13 residues. V lost 4 bases to trimming and J lost 5 bases, with 13 bases between them. CDR3 residues: CASSLSGSDEQYF. The DNA for the CDR3 is TGTGCCAGCAGCCTCTCGGGCTCAGACGAGCAGTACTTC.

This clone was observed a single time. J is TRBJ2-5 and V is TRBV11-1, with no clear D. The CDR3 has 11 amino acids. Trimming took off 5 bases at V and 13 bases at J, with 14 bases between the two ends. CDR1 SGHAT and CDR2 FQDESV come from the germline V gene (reference sequence). This chain's CDR3 is CASSGVGERYF. CDR3 nucleotides: TGTGCCAGCAGCGGGGTGGGCGAGAGGTACTTC.